This T cell receptor (beta chain) originates from a study of beta chain features in type 1 diabetes (dated 2018 in TCRdb). Regarding the complete study: Mean age, gender distribution, total cell number and subset yield did not differ between patients and healthy donors. A total of approximately 100 million sorted cells were examined across all samples, and the number of cells per subset was strongly correlated with RNA yield. In the study, recently diagnosed type 1 diabetes patients and matched healthy donors were compared on the TCRB repertoires of their sorted circulating CD4+ T cell subsets. Naive and central memory subsets were obtained from all 28 donors, but regulatory and stem cell-like memory subsets were isolated from only 8 patients and roughly eight healthy donors.

Study-wide conclusions, independent of this receptor: PCR might favor shorter templates, but patient and control samples were amplified and corrected together, so any skew would affect both groups equally. In all four CD4+ subsets, TCRB CDR3 length was moderately but significantly shorter in type 1 diabetes patients. Sequencing cDNA rather than genomic DNA could over-represent highly expressing activated cells, although activation and CD3 levels did not differ between groups. Patients with type 1 diabetes made fewer insertions and deleted more nucleotides at VDJ recombination sites, implying thymic rearrangement abnormalities. Naive, central memory and regulatory TCRB repertoires appeared more similar among patients than among healthy donors. Only small numbers of individuals were included in the HLA sub-analyses, which left unresolved whether HLA type had any influence on TCRB rearrangement.

About this clone itself: Its cognate antigen has yet to be identified. No qualities accompany the bases; no much larger clone lies one base away.

The High Capacity cDNA Reverse Transcription Kit was used to reverse transcribe all of the isolated RNA, meaning that expressed TCRB transcripts were what got sequenced. Deep immunoSEQ sequencing was performed on naive, central memory and regulatory T cell samples, with an average of about 4 million total reads per sample. Sorted cells were lysed in RLT buffer and RNA was extracted with DNase-treated RNeasy Micro or Mini kits, depending on cell number. To prevent cross-contamination, every cell subset was processed on its own, while patient and healthy donor samples were processed together. TCRB sequences were amplified from cDNA with the immunoSEQ multiplex PCR, producing 87-bp fragments spanning the CDR3 region. Sequencing of the amplicons was performed on the Illumina HiSeq platform. The authors' analysis ran thus. PCR bias was corrected computationally using synthetic template baselines, and reads within Hamming distance 2 were collapsed, with unmergeable singletons discarded. Reads were aligned against IMGT to assign V, D and J genes, CDR3 length and insertions or deletions at six rearrangement sites. Within each subset, clonotype counts were normalized to sorted cell number, after which true diversity and Gini coefficients were computed with the tcR R package. Repertoire sharing was quantified using the overlap coefficient calculated on TCRB nucleotide sequences. Out-of-frame TCRB sequences from naive cells were analyzed to stand in for the pre-selection repertoire. TCRdb's version of the immuneACCESS table is confined to in-frame rearrangements and falls short of the full clone set. An unresolved V gene accounts for under half of the shortfall where checked; the remainder is of unknown origin. V and J calls and clone size are given by that table; D and trimming were obtained from the DNA. Recorded for this sample are roughly 610,000 clones; less than 20% of them occurred a single time. The ten largest clones take up 0.093% of the sample.

Including cysteine and phenylalanine, the CDR3 has 15 amino acids. This entry keeps only the CDR3 DNA: 45 bases, framed from base 1. The junction carries 13 bases between V and J, which are trimmed by 4 bases and 3 bases respectively. Via the germline V gene, CDR1 is LGHNA and CDR2 YNFKEQ. From each donor, a single peripheral blood sample of about 116 mL on average was drawn into heparinised tubes. A BD FACSAria II and a panel including CD45RO, CCR7, CD25, CD127, CD95 and CD27 were used to sort naive, central memory, regulatory and stem cell-like memory CD4+ T cells. All sorted populations exceeded 95% purity. PBMCs were separated immediately by Lymphoprep density gradient centrifugation and were stained directly, without being cultured. So that batch effects would be minimized, each experiment stained and sorted samples in pairs, pairing one healthy donor with one patient.

Here the chain combines TRBV4-2 and TRBJ1-3; the D gene identity is not certain. This receptor was identified in a man between 18 and 35 years old in good health. Source material: naive CD4+ T cells from blood. The cell subset or site tag for this specimen amounts to: true naive CD4+ T cells. The nucleotide sequence is TGTGCCAGCAGCCCTCGACCGGGAGATGGAAACACCATATATTTT. It codes for CASSPRPGDGNTIYF.